These 26 T cell receptor beta chains share one sample of origin, sequenced in a study of blood T cell repertoires in COVID-19. The repertoire was sequenced with immunoSEQ multiplex PCR; TCRdb's copy has only in-frame clones and lacks some. The sample consists of about 200,000 clones, 70% to 90% of them appearing once. The sequencing input was peripheral blood. The receptors originated from a man between 60 and 75 years old with COVID-19, enrolled during active disease.

The CDR3 DNA reads as TGTGCCAGCAGTTTCCGAGACAGAATCAATGAGCAGTTCTTC. Its translation: CASSFRDRINEQFF. This chain links TRBV27 with TRBJ2-1; weak D call: TRBD1 (5 bases). Looked up from germline, CDR1 is MNHEY and CDR2 is SMNVEV (reference sequence). V was cut by 3 bases and J by 6 bases, with 12 bases left in between. The CDR3 consists of 14 residues.

The J gene is TRBJ2-3, the V gene TRBV5-1, with TRBD1 matching 9 bases. Germline V gives CDR1 SGHRS, CDR2 YFSETQ. This CDR3 spans 15 amino acids. Trimming cost V 6 bases and J 0 bases; bases outside gene matches: 5. As DNA, the CDR3 is TGCGCCAGCACCCTGACAGGGGGTAGCACAGATACGCAGTATTTT. Translated, it gives CASTLTGGSTDTQYF.

Worth noting for this clone: It is likely a read error, because the conserved phenylalanine at the end of the CDR3 is missing. The limits of the CDR3 on the DNA are not certain, so only TCRdb's listed CDR3 is given. The V and J genes are TRBV6-1 and TRBJ1-1. The germline gives CDR1 MNHNS, CDR2 SASEGT. The CDR3 comprises 12 residues, both ends counted. The CDR3 loop is CASSEDRWRDSI.

The V and J genes are TRBV5-5 and TRBJ2-5; the D gene is possibly TRBD1 (5 bases). CDR3 size: 13 residues. Trimming removed 5 bases from V and 4 bases from J, with 12 bases in between. Germline assignment: CDR1 SGHKS and CDR2 YYEKEE (reference sequence). CDR3 in DNA: TGTGCCAGCAGACCCCGCCAGGGAGAGACCCAGTACTTC. Protein product: CASRPRQGETQYF.

V and J are TRBV30 and TRBJ2-5; possible D gene TRBD2, 5 bases. This CDR3 spans 14 amino acids. V gave up 2 bases and J gave up 1 base, with 11 bases separating them. CDR1 is GTSNPN, CDR2 SVGIG, per germline (reference sequence). CDR3 sequence reads: CAWSYGLPQETQYF. CDR3 sequence (DNA): TGTGCCTGGAGTTATGGACTTCCCCAAGAGACCCAGTACTTC.

V usage is TRBV4-1 and J usage is TRBJ1-5; D not resolved. V was trimmed by 1 base and J by 1 base, leaving 5 bases between them. The CDR3 covers 14 residues. Germline CDR1 is MGHRA and CDR2 is YSYEKL. CDR3 nucleotide sequence: TGCGCCAGCAGCCAAGTTAGAAGCAATCAGCCCCAGCATTTT. Translating gives CASSQVRSNQPQHF.

This clone was seen a handful of times. CDR3: CASSWRLAGVDRETQYF. CDR3 in DNA: TGCGCCAGCAGCTGGCGACTAGCGGGAGTGGATAGGGAGACCCAGTACTTC. The chain couples TRBV5-1 to TRBJ2-5; 12 nucleotides line up with TRBD2. The CDR3 sequence is 17 residues long. With 3 bases clipped from V and 5 bases from J, the junction kept 11 bases outside the gene matches. Germline V gene data show CDR1 as SGHRS and CDR2 as YFSETQ.

J is TRBJ2-2 and V is TRBV2; D is uncertain. The germline V gene encodes CDR1 SNHLY and CDR2 FYNNEI. The CDR3 length is 14 residues. With 4 bases removed from V and 3 bases from J, the gap between germline ends came to 9 bases. This chain's CDR3 is CASSVRWDTGELFF. CDR3 coding DNA: TGTGCCAGCAGTGTGAGGTGGGACACCGGGGAGCTGTTTTTT.

The rearrangement links TRBV7-2 to TRBJ1-5, with D possibly matching TRBD1 (5 bases). Trimming took off 3 bases at V and 7 bases at J, with 10 bases between the two ends. This CDR3 has 13 amino acids. Germline assignment: CDR1 SGHTA and CDR2 FQGNSA. CDR3 residues: CASSLGGMQPQHF. The CDR3 bases are TGTGCCAGCAGCTTGGGGGGAATGCAGCCCCAGCATTTT.

This clone was counted a single time. The gene calls are TRBV29-1 and TRBJ1-1, with 9 bases lining up with TRBD1. V gave up 2 bases and J gave up 7 bases; unmatched junction bases: 14. The CDR3 contains 16 residues. CDR1 and CDR2 from the germline V gene are SQVTM and ANQGSEA. CDR3 region: CSVERGQGTRGHEAFF. CDR3 nucleotides: TGCAGCGTTGAAAGGGGACAGGGAACACGGGGGCATGAAGCTTTCTTT.

Points on this clone: Other DNA sequences in the sample encode the same CDR3. The chain links TRBV11-2 to TRBJ2-3; D not resolved. Trimming removed 5 bases from V and 0 bases from J, with 3 bases in between. This CDR3 region has 12 residues. CDR1 SGHAT and CDR2 FQNNGV come from the germline V gene. The CDR3 here is CASSPSTDTQYF. In nucleotides, the CDR3 is TGTGCCAGCAGCCCGAGCACAGATACGCAGTATTTT.

The DNA for the CDR3 is TGCGCCAGCAGCCAAGATTGGAGTGAAGCTTTCTTT. This codes for CASSQDWSEAFF. The chain combines TRBV4-1 with TRBJ1-1; D call uncertain. Trimming took off 0 bases at V and 7 bases at J, with 6 bases between the two ends. The CDR3 consists of 12 residues. Germline lookup yields CDR1 MGHRA and CDR2 YSYEKL.

The chain is built from TRBV9 and TRBJ1-1; TRBD1 might be the D (6 bases). CDR1 SGDLS and CDR2 YYNGEE come from the germline V gene. The CDR3 is made up of 15 amino acids. V was trimmed by 0 bases and J by 4 bases, leaving 13 bases between them. This CDR3 reads CASSVAGLTGTEAFF. CDR3 nucleotide sequence: TGTGCCAGCAGCGTAGCCGGACTGACAGGCACTGAAGCTTTCTTT.

This chain joins TRBV5-5 and TRBJ1-1; D possibly corresponds to TRBD1 (5 bases). CDR1 SGHKS and CDR2 YYEKEE come from the germline V gene (reference sequence). The CDR3 consists of 13 residues. V gave up 2 bases and J gave up 7 bases, with 12 bases separating them. The CDR3 sequence is CASSLEGAYEAFF. In nucleotides, the CDR3 is TGTGCCAGCAGCTTAGAAGGGGCGTATGAAGCTTTCTTT.

CDR3 nucleotide sequence: TGTGCCAGCAGCGACAGGGGAGTTACAGATACGCAGTATTTT. This codes for CASSDRGVTDTQYF. The chain joins TRBV6-5 to TRBJ2-3, with 8 bases matching TRBD1. After removal of 6 bases from V and 3 bases from J, the junction contained 5 bases not matched to a gene. This CDR3 comprises 14 residues. The V gene's germline CDR1 is MNHEY and CDR2 SVGAGI.

This chain links TRBV18 with TRBJ1-3; 8 nucleotides line up with TRBD1. CDR1 and CDR2 (germline): KGHSH, LQKENI. J gave up 7 bases and V 2 bases, and 7 bases lay outside the gene matches. The CDR3 totals 15 residues. CDR3 sequence: CASSPVSQGANTIYF. DNA of the CDR3: TGTGCCAGCTCACCAGTCAGCCAGGGGGCGAACACCATATATTTT.

Written as DNA, the CDR3 is TGTGCAGGGGGGGCGGACTATGGCTACACCTTC. Its protein product is CAGGADYGYTF. The chain links TRBV30 to TRBJ1-2, with D possibly being TRBD1 (6 bases). CDR3 length: 11 amino acids. In germline, CDR1 is GTSNPN, CDR2 SVGIG (reference sequence).

This chain uses TRBV5-1 with TRBJ2-2; D perhaps matches TRBD1 (6 bases). This CDR3 region has 17 residues. Germline assignment: CDR1 SGHRS and CDR2 YFSETQ. V lost 4 bases, J lost 4 bases, and 20 bases lay in between. The CDR3 bases are TGCGCCAGCAGCCCTGACAGGCAAGGGATGCGCACCGGGGAGCTGTTTTTT. Its protein product is CASSPDRQGMRTGELFF.

The rearrangement uses TRBV15 and TRBJ1-2; the D is unclear. Looked up from germline, CDR1 is LNHNV and CDR2 is YYDKDF (reference sequence). The CDR3 loop spans 16 amino acids. V was pared by 0 bases and J by 4 bases, with 15 bases between. The CDR3 spells CATSRDRADYAYGYTF. The CDR3 bases are TGTGCCACCAGCAGAGATCGAGCGGATTACGCCTATGGCTACACCTTC.

This sequence joins TRBV28 and TRBJ2-7; maybe TRBD1 (6 bases). In germline, CDR1 is MDHEN, CDR2 SYDVKM. Trimming took 4 bases from V and 6 from J, leaving 16 bases between them. CDR3 length: 14 residues. This CDR3 reads CASSSLQGNAEQYF. In DNA, the CDR3 is TGTGCCAGCAGTTCCCTACAGGGAAATGCCGAGCAGTACTTC.

J is TRBJ2-1 and V is TRBV5-4; 9 bases line up with TRBD1. Germline CDR1 reads SGHNT; CDR2 reads YYREEE (reference sequence). CDR3 length equals 15 residues. Trimming at V came to 5 bases and at J to 5 bases, leaving 8 bases not matched to a gene. The CDR3 nucleotides read TGTGCCAGCAGAACCGGGACAGGGTGGGACAATGAGCAGTTCTTC. As protein: CASRTGTGWDNEQFF.

The chain employs TRBV27 and TRBJ2-1, with TRBD2 identical over 9 bases. This CDR3 comprises 16 residues. Germline V gene lookup returns CDR1 MNHEY and CDR2 SMNVEV (reference sequence). V lost 4 bases and J lost 10; bases outside the gene matches: 14. The DNA of the CDR3 is TGTGCCAGCAGTTCCACCGGGACTAGCTTAGCAGGGGAGCAGTTCTTC. As protein: CASSSTGTSLAGEQFF.

This clone was observed a handful of times. The V call is TRBV28, the J call TRBJ1-2; a weak D match, TRBD1 (5 bases). The CDR3 spans 15 residues. Between the trimmed V and J ends, which lost 5 bases and 2 bases, there was a span of 15 bases. The V gene's germline CDR1 is MDHEN and CDR2 SYDVKM. The CDR3 coding sequence is TGTGCCAGCAGTCCGTACAGGCCCTTAAACTATGGCTACACCTTC. Translation gives CASSPYRPLNYGYTF.

This chain joins TRBV30 and TRBJ1-2; 11 bases map to TRBD1. The germline gives CDR1 GTSNPN, CDR2 SVGIG (reference sequence). The CDR3 covers 15 residues. J gave up 8 bases and V 2 bases, and 10 bases lay outside the gene matches. The CDR3 region is CAWSSSGTGGRGYTF. CDR3 DNA sequence: TGTGCCTGGAGTTCCTCCGGGACAGGGGGAAGGGGCTACACCTTC.

DNA for the CDR3: TGTGCCAGCAGCAACAACAGGGGGCACGGGAACACTGAAGCTTTCTTT. This sequence encodes CASSNNRGHGNTEAFF. V is TRBV5-8 and J is TRBJ1-1; the match to TRBD1 covers 9 bases. V gave up 4 bases and J gave up 1 base; unmatched junction bases: 8. The V gene's germline CDR1 is SGHTS and CDR2 YDEGEE. This CDR3 has 16 residues.

This clone was seen more than once but under ten times. The chain carries TRBV2 and TRBJ2-7; possible D gene TRBD1, 6 bases. The CDR3 spans 12 residues. The V and J ends lost 6 bases and 3 bases respectively, with 9 bases between them. The germline gives CDR1 SNHLY, CDR2 FYNNEI. CDR3 DNA: TGTGCCAGCAGCCAGGGGATCTACGAGCAGTACTTC. It codes for CASSQGIYEQYF.